Listed here are 6 T cell receptor beta chains from one sample, sequenced in a study of blood T cell repertoires in COVID-19. Using immunoSEQ multiplex PCR, the repertoire was profiled, and TCRdb retains in-frame clones only, with some absent. This table has about 170,000 clones, 80% to 85% appearing once. The sample taken for sequencing was peripheral blood. The receptors were gathered from a human donor with acute or convalescent COVID-19. The donor label of this sample is uncertain.

V is TRBV5-6 and J is TRBJ1-2, with TRBD1 identical over 8 bases. CDR1 and CDR2 (germline): SGHDT, YYEEEE. This CDR3 has 16 residues. Germline trimming cut 0 bases from V and 4 bases from J; bases unmatched to any gene: 8. The CDR3 protein is CASSLAGQGAGYGYTF. Written as DNA, the CDR3 is TGTGCCAGCAGCTTGGCGGGGCAGGGGGCAGGCTATGGCTACACCTTC.

The chain recombines TRBV18 with TRBJ1-2; 9 nucleotides agree with TRBD1. The germline V gene has CDR1 KGHSH and CDR2 LQKENI. The CDR3 has 17 residues. Losses at the gene ends were 1 base for V and 4 bases for J; bases not matched to a gene: 10. The CDR3 DNA is TGTGCCAGCTCACCACTCACCGGACAGGGGATGCCCTATGGCTACACCTTC. Translated: CASSPLTGQGMPYGYTF.

The V gene is TRBV27, the J gene TRBJ2-1; 8 bases fit TRBD2. The CDR3 contains 16 residues. J was trimmed by 5 bases and V by 4 bases; bases with no gene match: 10. CDR1 and CDR2 from the germline V gene are MNHEY and SMNVEV (reference sequence). The CDR3 loop is CASSSLAGRTHNEQFF. The CDR3 DNA is TGTGCCAGCAGTTCCTTAGCGGGACGGACTCACAATGAGCAGTTCTTC.

To note about this clone: Distinct nucleotide sequences in the sample also encode this CDR3. The chain employs TRBV27 and TRBJ1-2, with 7 bases aligning to TRBD1. The CDR3 length is 14 residues. CDR1 and CDR2 from the germline V gene are MNHEY and SMNVEV (reference sequence). Trimming cost V 5 bases and J 4 bases; bases outside gene matches: 7. CDR3 bases: TGTGCCAGCAGTCCCCGACAGGGACCCTATGGCTACACCTTC. It yields the protein CASSPRQGPYGYTF.

This chain connects TRBV9 to TRBJ2-5, with TRBD1 as a possible D gene (7 bases). Germline loops: CDR1 SGDLS, CDR2 YYNGEE. The germline V and J ends were trimmed by 0 bases and 6 bases, with 21 bases remaining between them. CDR3 length: 17 residues. CDR3 loop: CASSVDPNSGGGKTQYF. CDR3 nucleotide sequence: TGTGCCAGCAGCGTAGACCCAAATAGCGGAGGGGGCAAGACCCAGTACTTC. The full variable domain, with the rest looked up from reference TRBV9 and TRBJ2-5, is DSGVTQTPKHLITATGQRVTLRCSPRSGDLSVYWYQQSLDQGLQFLIQYYNGEERAKGNILERFSAQQFPDLHSELNLSSLELGDSALYFCASSVDPNSGGGKTQYFGPGTRLLVL.

This rearrangement joins TRBV3-1 (or the pseudogene TRBV3-2) to TRBJ2-7; D is unclear. The germline V gene encodes CDR1 LGHDT and CDR2 YNNKEL (reference sequence). The CDR3 is 11 residues long. The ends were cut back, 4 bases at V and 5 bases at J, with 6 bases in the middle. This CDR3 reads CASSLEDEQYF. CDR3 bases: TGTGCCAGCAGCCTCGAGGACGAGCAGTACTTC.